This T cell receptor (beta chain) was captured in a study of a mutant IDH1 vaccine in newly diagnosed glioma. Study as a whole: Sex among treated patients split 62.5% male, approximately 40% female; mean age was around 40 years. Before enrollment, the patients had been treated with radiotherapy alone, temozolomide alone, or both together. Most of them had received both.

This clone was seen only a few times. The CDR3 runs to 13 residues. Trimming cost V 8 bases and J 4 bases; bases outside gene matches: 5. CDR1 and CDR2 (germline): MNHEY, SVGAGI. This table comes from immunoSEQ multiplex PCR, and its TCRdb copy is limited to in-frame clones, with some not included. Of 60,000 to 75,000 clones in the sample, 60% to 85% were seen once. This sample's time point: baseline, week 1 (first vaccination visit). Treatment meaning: pre-vaccination baseline after standard-of-care therapy. Tumors from donors were new WHO grade 3 or 4 IDH1-mutant astrocytomas with ATRX loss. V and J are TRBV6-5 and TRBJ2-5, with 9 bases aligning to TRBD1. The specimen was PBMCs, collected from a glioma patient treated with radiotherapy, temozolomide or both. The clonotype originates from a man aged 50 or older with glioma. CDR3 coding DNA: TGTGCCAGCGGGACAGGGCTTGGAGAGACCCAGTACTTC. This sequence encodes CASGTGLGETQYF.